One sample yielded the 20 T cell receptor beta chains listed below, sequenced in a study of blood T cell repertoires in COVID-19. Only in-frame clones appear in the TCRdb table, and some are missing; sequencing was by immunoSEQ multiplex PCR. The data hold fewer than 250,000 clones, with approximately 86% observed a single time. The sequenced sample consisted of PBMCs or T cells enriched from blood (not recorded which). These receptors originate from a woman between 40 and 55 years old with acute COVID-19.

CDR3 coding DNA: TGTGCCAGCAGCTTAGCCTGGGGACTAGCCGACCAAGAGACCCAGTACTTC. Amino acids: CASSLAWGLADQETQYF. This rearrangement joins TRBV7-8 to TRBJ2-5, with TRBD2 matching 9 bases. Germline CDR1 and CDR2: SGHVS and FQNEAQ. Trimming removed 0 bases from V and 0 bases from J; junction bases left unmatched: 5. The CDR3 contains 17 residues.

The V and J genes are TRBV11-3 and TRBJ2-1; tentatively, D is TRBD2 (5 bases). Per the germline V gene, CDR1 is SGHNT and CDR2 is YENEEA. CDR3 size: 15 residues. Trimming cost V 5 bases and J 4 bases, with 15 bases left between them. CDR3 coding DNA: TGTGCCAGCAGCGCCCTAGCATCGAGATACAATGAGCAGTTCTTC. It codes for CASSALASRYNEQFF.

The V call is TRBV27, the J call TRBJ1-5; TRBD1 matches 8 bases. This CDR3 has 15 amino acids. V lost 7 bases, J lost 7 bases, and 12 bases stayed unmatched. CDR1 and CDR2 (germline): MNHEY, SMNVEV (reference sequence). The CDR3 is CASKVRGQRGQPQHF. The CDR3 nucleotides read TGTGCCAGCAAGGTCAGGGGGCAGAGAGGACAGCCCCAGCATTTT.

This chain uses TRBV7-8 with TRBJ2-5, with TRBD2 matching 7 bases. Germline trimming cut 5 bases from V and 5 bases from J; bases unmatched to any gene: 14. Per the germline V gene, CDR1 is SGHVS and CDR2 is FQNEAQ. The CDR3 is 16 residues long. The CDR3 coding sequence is TGTGCCAGCAGCCCGACATCGCTAGCGGCAACGGAGACCCAGTACTTC. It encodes CASSPTSLAATETQYF.

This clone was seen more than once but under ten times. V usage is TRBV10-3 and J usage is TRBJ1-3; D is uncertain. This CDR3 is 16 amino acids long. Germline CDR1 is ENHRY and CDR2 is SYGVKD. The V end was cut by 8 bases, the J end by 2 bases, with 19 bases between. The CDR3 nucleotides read TGTGCCATCGGCGGCGGCCCAGATACCGCTGGAAACACCATATATTTT. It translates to CAIGGGPDTAGNTIYF.

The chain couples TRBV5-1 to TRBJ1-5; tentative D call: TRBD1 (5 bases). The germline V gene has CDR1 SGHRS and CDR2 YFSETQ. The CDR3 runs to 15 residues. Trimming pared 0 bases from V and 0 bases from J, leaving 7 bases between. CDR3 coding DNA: TGCGCCAGCAGCTTGGCAGGGTATAGCAATCAGCCCCAGCATTTT. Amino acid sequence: CASSLAGYSNQPQHF.

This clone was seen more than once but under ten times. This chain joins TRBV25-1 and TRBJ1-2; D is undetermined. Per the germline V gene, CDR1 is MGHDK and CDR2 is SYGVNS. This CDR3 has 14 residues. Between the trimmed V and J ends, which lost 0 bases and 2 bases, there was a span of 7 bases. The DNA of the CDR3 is TGTGCCAGCAGTGAATATGGGAGAAACTATGGCTACACCTTC. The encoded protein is CASSEYGRNYGYTF.

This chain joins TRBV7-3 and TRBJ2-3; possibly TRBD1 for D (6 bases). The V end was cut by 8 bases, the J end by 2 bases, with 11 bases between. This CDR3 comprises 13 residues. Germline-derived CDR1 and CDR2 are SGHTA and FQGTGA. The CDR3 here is CASAYRDTDTQYF. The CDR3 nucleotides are TGTGCCAGCGCCTACAGGGACACAGATACGCAGTATTTT.

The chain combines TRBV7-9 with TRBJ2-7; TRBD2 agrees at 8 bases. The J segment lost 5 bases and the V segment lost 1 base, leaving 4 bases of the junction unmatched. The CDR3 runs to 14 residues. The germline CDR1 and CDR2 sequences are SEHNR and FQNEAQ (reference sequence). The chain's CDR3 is CASSLEGLVHEQYF. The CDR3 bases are TGTGCCAGCAGCTTAGAGGGACTAGTCCACGAGCAGTACTTC.

The CDR3 here is CASSSRTSSETQYF. Here the CDR3 DNA reads TGTGCCAGCAGCTCCCGGACTAGTAGCGAGACCCAGTACTTC. The rearrangement links TRBV7-2 to TRBJ2-5, with 7 bases matching TRBD2. Germline V gene sequence: CDR1 SGHTA, CDR2 FQGNSA. This CDR3 spans 14 amino acids. The V segment lost 4 bases and the J segment 5 bases; nucleotides outside the gene matches: 7.

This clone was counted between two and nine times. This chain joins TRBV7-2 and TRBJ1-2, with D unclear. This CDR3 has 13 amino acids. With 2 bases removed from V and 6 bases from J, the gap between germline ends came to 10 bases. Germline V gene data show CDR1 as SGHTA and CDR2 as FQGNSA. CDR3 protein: CASSLNRIHGYTF. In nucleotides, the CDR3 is TGTGCCAGCAGCTTAAACAGAATCCATGGCTACACCTTC. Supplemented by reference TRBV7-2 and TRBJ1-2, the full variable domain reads GAGVSQSPSNKVTEKGKDVELRCDPISGHTALYWYRQSLGQGLEFLIYFQGNSAPDKSGLPSDRFSAERTGGSVSTLTIQRTQQEDSAVYLCASSLNRIHGYTFGSGTRLTVV.

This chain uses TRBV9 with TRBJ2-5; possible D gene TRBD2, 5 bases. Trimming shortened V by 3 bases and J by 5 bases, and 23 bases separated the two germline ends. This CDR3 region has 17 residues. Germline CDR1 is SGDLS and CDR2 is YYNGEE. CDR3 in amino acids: CASSDGGRFFTQETQYF. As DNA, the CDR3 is TGTGCCAGCAGCGACGGAGGCAGATTTTTTACCCAGGAGACCCAGTACTTC.

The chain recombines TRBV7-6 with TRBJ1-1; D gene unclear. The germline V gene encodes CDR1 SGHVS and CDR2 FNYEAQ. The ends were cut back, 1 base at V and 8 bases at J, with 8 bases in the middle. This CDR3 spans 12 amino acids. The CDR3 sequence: CASSLGEKEAFF. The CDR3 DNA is TGTGCCAGCAGCTTAGGAGAGAAGGAAGCTTTCTTT.

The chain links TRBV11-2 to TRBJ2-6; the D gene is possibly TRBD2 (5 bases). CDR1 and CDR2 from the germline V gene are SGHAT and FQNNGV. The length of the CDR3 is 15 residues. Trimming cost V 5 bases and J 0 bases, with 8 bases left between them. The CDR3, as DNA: TGTGCCAGCAGCCTAACTAGCTCTGGGGCCAACGTCCTGACTTTC. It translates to CASSLTSSGANVLTF. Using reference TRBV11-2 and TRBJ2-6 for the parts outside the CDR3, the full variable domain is EAGVAQSPRYKIIEKRQSVAFWCNPISGHATLYWYQQILGQGPKLLIQFQNNGVVDDSQLPKDRFSAERLKGVDSTLKIQPAKLEDSAVYLCASSLTSSGANVLTFGAGSRLTVL.

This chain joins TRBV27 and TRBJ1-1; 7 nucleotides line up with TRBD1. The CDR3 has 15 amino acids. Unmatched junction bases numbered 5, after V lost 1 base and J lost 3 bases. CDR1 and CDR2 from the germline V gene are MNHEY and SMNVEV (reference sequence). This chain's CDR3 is CASSLWQGEDTEAFF. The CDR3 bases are TGTGCCAGCAGTTTATGGCAGGGGGAGGACACTGAAGCTTTCTTT.

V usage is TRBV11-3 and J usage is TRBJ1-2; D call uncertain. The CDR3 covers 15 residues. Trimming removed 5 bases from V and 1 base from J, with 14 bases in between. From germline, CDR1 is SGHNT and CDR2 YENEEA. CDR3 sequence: CASSPAGFVNYGYTF. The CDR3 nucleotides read TGTGCCAGCAGCCCGGCGGGTTTTGTTAACTATGGCTACACCTTC.

CDR3 sequence reads: CASSLGTSSGNTIYF. CDR3 coding DNA: TGTGCCAGCAGCTTGGGGACAAGCTCTGGAAACACCATATATTTT. The rearrangement joins TRBV5-6 to TRBJ1-3; weak D call: TRBD1 (5 bases). The CDR3 runs 15 residues. The V gene lost 0 bases and the J gene lost 0 bases, with 7 bases spanning the gap. The V gene's germline CDR1 is SGHDT and CDR2 YYEEEE.

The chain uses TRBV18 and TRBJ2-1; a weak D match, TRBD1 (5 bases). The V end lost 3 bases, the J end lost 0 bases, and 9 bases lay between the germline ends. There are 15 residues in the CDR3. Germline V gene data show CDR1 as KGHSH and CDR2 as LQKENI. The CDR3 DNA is TGTGCCAGCTCACCGGGGCCTAGCTCCTACAATGAGCAGTTCTTC. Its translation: CASSPGPSSYNEQFF. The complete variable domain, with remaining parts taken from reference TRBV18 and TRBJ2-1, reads NAGVMQNPRHLVRRRGQEARLRCSPMKGHSHVYWYRQLPEEGLKFMVYLQKENIIDESGMPKERFSAEFPKEGPSILRIQQVVRGDSAAYFCASSPGPSSYNEQFFGPGTRLTVL.

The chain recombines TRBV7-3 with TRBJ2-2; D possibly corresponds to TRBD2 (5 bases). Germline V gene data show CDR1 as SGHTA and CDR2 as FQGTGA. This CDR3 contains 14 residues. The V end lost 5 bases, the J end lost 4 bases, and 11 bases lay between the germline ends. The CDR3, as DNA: TGTGCCAGCAGCCTCGGGATCCTCACCGGGGAGCTGTTTTTT. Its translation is CASSLGILTGELFF.

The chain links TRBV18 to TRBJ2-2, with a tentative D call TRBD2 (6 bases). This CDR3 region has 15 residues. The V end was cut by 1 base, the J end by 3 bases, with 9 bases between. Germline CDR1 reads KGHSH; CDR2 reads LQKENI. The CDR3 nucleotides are TGTGCCAGCTCACCACTAGCGGAGTACACCGGGGAGCTGTTTTTT. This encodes CASSPLAEYTGELFF.